The next 23 T cell receptor beta chains were all read from a single sample in a study of blood T cell repertoires in COVID-19. Produced via immunoSEQ multiplex PCR; TCRdb's table is partial and in-frame only. The table includes under 80,000 clones, around 85% detected once. The source material was peripheral blood. The receptor set was obtained from a man older than 75 in a cohort sampled during active COVID-19.

The chain employs TRBV2 and TRBJ1-1, with 8 bases lining up with TRBD1. CDR1 SNHLY and CDR2 FYNNEI come from the germline V gene. The CDR3 spans 15 residues. Losses at the gene ends were 6 bases for V and 2 bases for J; bases not matched to a gene: 8. CDR3 sequence: CASSTTGARNTEAFF. The DNA for the CDR3 is TGTGCCAGCAGCACGACAGGGGCCAGAAACACTGAAGCTTTCTTT.

The V gene is TRBV3-1 (or the pseudogene TRBV3-2), the J gene TRBJ2-3; D might be TRBD1 (6 bases). The V end was cut by 0 bases, the J end by 4 bases, with 14 bases between. The CDR3 contains 16 residues. Germline values: CDR1 LGHDT, CDR2 YNNKEL (reference sequence). The DNA for the CDR3 is TGTGCCAGCAGCCAAGATTTGAGGGGGTTATCAGATACGCAGTATTTT. Its translation is CASSQDLRGLSDTQYF.

This chain uses TRBV18 with TRBJ1-4; 9 positions match TRBD1. Germline lookup yields CDR1 KGHSH and CDR2 LQKENI. V shed 3 bases and J 0 bases; nucleotides not matched to a gene: 5. This CDR3 is 17 amino acids long. DNA of the CDR3: TGTGCCAGCTCACCGGGGACAGGGAGGTCAACTAATGAAAAACTGTTTTTT. As protein: CASSPGTGRSTNEKLFF.

This rearrangement joins TRBV4-1 to TRBJ1-1; the match to TRBD1 covers 8 bases. The V gene end was trimmed by 4 bases and the J gene end by 6 bases; junction bases not matched to a gene: 7. The CDR3 totals 14 residues. Germline CDR1 and CDR2: MGHRA and YSYEKL. DNA for the CDR3: TGCGCCAGCAGCCCCCTGACAGGGGCGGCTGAAGCTTTCTTT. Encoded protein: CASSPLTGAAEAFF.

J is TRBJ1-2 and V is TRBV28; 8 nucleotides align to TRBD1. The CDR3 consists of 15 residues. With V trimmed by 5 bases and J by 4 bases, 9 bases remained unmatched. The germline V gene encodes CDR1 MDHEN and CDR2 SYDVKM. CDR3 bases: TGTGCCAGCAGTACTATGCCAGGGGGCGTCTATGGCTACACCTTC. Translation gives CASSTMPGGVYGYTF.

The chain recombines TRBV18 with TRBJ1-1; no clear D. V lost 0 bases, J lost 1 base, and 15 bases lay in between. The CDR3 runs 17 residues. Per germline, CDR1 KGHSH and CDR2 LQKENI. The CDR3 coding sequence is TGTGCCAGCTCACCACCTGGCTGGGTAGCGGAGAACACTGAAGCTTTCTTT. It yields the protein CASSPPGWVAENTEAFF.

In regard to this clone: Other DNA sequences within the sample encode an identical CDR3. The V gene is TRBV19, the J gene TRBJ1-1; 7 nucleotides match TRBD1. The CDR3 has 14 residues. Germline V gene lookup returns CDR1 LNHDA and CDR2 SQIVND (reference sequence). The V and J ends lost 6 bases and 0 bases, in that order; junction bases with no gene match: 4. CDR3 protein: CASSYRGMNTEAFF. In DNA form, the CDR3 reads TGTGCCAGTAGCTACAGGGGCATGAACACTGAAGCTTTCTTT.

The genes are TRBV5-4 and TRBJ2-3, with TRBD2 identical over 10 bases. Germline CDR1 is SGHNT and CDR2 is YYREEE (reference sequence). The CDR3 consists of 16 residues. J lost 5 bases, V lost 4 bases, and 10 bases had no gene match. The CDR3 DNA sequence: TGTGCCAGCAGCCCGGGAAGCGGGGGGGCCAGAGATACGCAGTATTTT. This codes for CASSPGSGGARDTQYF.

This clone was detected a few times. V usage is TRBV5-6 and J usage is TRBJ2-7; D is undetermined. The CDR3 covers 12 residues. CDR1 and CDR2 (germline): SGHDT, YYEEEE. The V and J ends lost 4 bases and 3 bases respectively, with 8 bases between them. Here the CDR3 reads CASSQESYEQYF. The CDR3 DNA follows: TGTGCCAGCAGCCAGGAAAGCTACGAGCAGTACTTC. The complete variable domain, with remaining parts taken from reference TRBV5-6 and TRBJ2-7, reads DAGVTQSPTHLIKTRGQQVTLRCSPKSGHDTVSWYQQALGQGPQFIFQYYEEEERQRGNFPDRFSGHQFPNYSSELNVNALLLGDSALYLCASSQESYEQYFGPGTRLTVT.

This chain connects TRBV2 to TRBJ2-5; D possibly corresponds to TRBD1 (5 bases). The CDR3 extends over 13 amino acids. V lost 3 bases and J 4 bases, leaving 9 bases between the germline ends. The V gene's germline CDR1 is SNHLY and CDR2 FYNNEI. The CDR3 region is CASSDEQVETQYF. In DNA, the CDR3 is TGTGCCAGCAGTGATGAACAGGTAGAGACCCAGTACTTC.

This clone occurred once. This sequence joins TRBV7-2 and TRBJ2-1; D not certain. Germline lookup yields CDR1 SGHTA and CDR2 FQGNSA. The ends were cut back, 0 bases at V and 10 bases at J, with 10 bases in the middle. The CDR3 has 13 amino acids. CDR3 coding DNA: TGTGCCAGCAGCTTAGCGCTAACCTCCGAGCAGTTCTTC. This gives the protein CASSLALTSEQFF.

The genes are TRBV5-1 and TRBJ2-2, with D possibly TRBD1 on 6 matching bases. Trimming left V 4 bases short and J 8 bases short, with 9 bases between. The CDR3 contains 12 residues. The germline V gene encodes CDR1 SGHRS and CDR2 YFSETQ. The CDR3 protein is CASSIGTGELFF. In nucleotides, the CDR3 is TGCGCCAGCAGCATCGGGACAGGGGAGCTGTTTTTT.

The chain is built from TRBV3-1 (or the pseudogene TRBV3-2) and TRBJ1-1; the match to TRBD1 covers 7 bases. The V gene end was trimmed by 4 bases and the J gene end by 3 bases; junction bases not matched to a gene: 5. This CDR3 contains 14 residues. Germline CDR1 is LGHDT and CDR2 is YNNKEL (reference sequence). The CDR3 bases are TGTGCCAGCAGCCCGGGACAGTCGTACACTGAAGCTTTCTTT. It translates to CASSPGQSYTEAFF.

CDR3 sequence reads: CASSLLAGGQDEQFF. Written as DNA, the CDR3 is TGTGCCAGCAGCCTCCTAGCGGGGGGGCAAGATGAGCAGTTCTTC. This chain links TRBV6-2 or TRBV6-3 with TRBJ2-1; TRBD2 matches at 12 bases. Germline CDR1 and CDR2: MNHEY and SVGEGT. This CDR3 contains 15 residues. Germline trimming cut 6 bases from V and 8 bases from J; bases unmatched to any gene: 8.

The chain is built from TRBV19 and TRBJ1-5; possibly TRBD1 for D (5 bases). This CDR3 is built from 14 residues. Trimming took 2 bases from V and 7 from J, leaving 12 bases between them. Germline V gives CDR1 LNHDA, CDR2 SQIVND (reference sequence). Here the CDR3 reads CASSINFREQPQHF. Written as DNA, the CDR3 is TGTGCCAGTAGTATAAATTTCAGGGAACAGCCCCAGCATTTT.

The chain joins TRBV19 to TRBJ2-3, with D perhaps TRBD1 (6 bases). This CDR3 comprises 14 residues. Trimming left V 4 bases short and J 1 base short, with 9 bases between. In germline, CDR1 is LNHDA, CDR2 SQIVND (reference sequence). CDR3 protein: CASSTAGGTDTQYF. CDR3 in DNA: TGTGCCAGTAGTACAGCAGGGGGCACAGATACGCAGTATTTT.

The rearrangement links TRBV14 to TRBJ1-2; D unclear. There are 13 residues in the CDR3. V was cut by 5 bases and J by 5 bases, with 12 bases left in between. Germline CDR1 reads SGHDN; CDR2 reads FVKESK. CDR3 in DNA: TGTGCCAGCAGCGCGGATAGTTGGTATGGCTACACCTTC. This sequence encodes CASSADSWYGYTF.

The chain combines TRBV10-3 with TRBJ1-5; D is uncertain. This CDR3 region has 14 residues. V lost 4 bases and J 0 bases, leaving 7 bases between the germline ends. The germline gives CDR1 ENHRY, CDR2 SYGVKD. This chain's CDR3 is CAISAGSSNQPQHF. The CDR3 coding sequence is TGTGCCATCAGTGCCGGGAGTAGCAATCAGCCCCAGCATTTT.

The rearrangement uses TRBV6-2 or TRBV6-3 and TRBJ2-5; 7 nucleotides match TRBD2. This CDR3 is 15 amino acids long. CDR1 is MNHEY and CDR2 is SVGEGT in the germline V gene. Trimming removed 5 bases from V and 5 bases from J; junction bases left unmatched: 11. The CDR3 protein is CASSPRGTKGETQYF. In DNA, the CDR3 is TGTGCCAGCAGTCCCCGGGGGACTAAAGGCGAGACCCAGTACTTC.

The V call is TRBV24-1, the J call TRBJ2-3, with TRBD1 matching over 8 bases. CDR1 and CDR2 from the germline V gene are KGHDR and SFDVKD. The CDR3 is 15 residues long. After removal of 5 bases from V and 2 bases from J, the junction contained 5 bases not matched to a gene. The CDR3 region has the DNA TGTGCCACCAGTGGGGGACAGGACCCCACAGATACGCAGTATTTT. Its protein product is CATSGGQDPTDTQYF.

The V gene is TRBV9, the J gene TRBJ2-1; the match to TRBD2 covers 8 bases. There are 16 residues in the CDR3. V shed 4 bases and J 0 bases; nucleotides not matched to a gene: 6. Germline V gives CDR1 SGDLS, CDR2 YYNGEE. The CDR3 coding sequence is TGTGCCAGCAGCCCGGGCGGGACTAGCTCCTACAATGAGCAGTTCTTC. Translated, it gives CASSPGGTSSYNEQFF.

V is TRBV7-2 and J is TRBJ2-3, with TRBD2 identical over 9 bases. The V and J ends lost 3 bases and 3 bases, in that order; junction bases with no gene match: 7. The germline V gene encodes CDR1 SGHTA and CDR2 FQGNSA. The CDR3 loop spans 16 amino acids. CDR3 protein: CASSLRGSGGTDTQYF. In DNA form, the CDR3 reads TGTGCCAGCAGCTTGAGGGGTAGCGGGGGAACAGATACGCAGTATTTT.

The chain uses TRBV28 and TRBJ1-5; D ambiguous. Trimming cost V 2 bases and J 0 bases, with 8 bases left between them. The V gene's germline CDR1 is MDHEN and CDR2 SYDVKM. CDR3 length: 15 residues. The CDR3 nucleotides read TGTGCCAGCAGTTTACCGCGTTATAGCAATCAGCCCCAGCATTTT. This gives the protein CASSLPRYSNQPQHF.